This entry describes one TCR beta chain. Sequencing was performed with immunoSEQ multiplex PCR; in TCRdb, only in-frame clones are kept and a portion is missing. The sample yields hundreds of thousands of clones, nearly 90% seen once. This sample is drawn from a study of blood T cell repertoires in COVID-19. Germline V gives CDR1 SGHRS, CDR2 YFSETQ. Deletions cut 0 bases from V and 3 bases from J, with 6 bases between. The CDR3 is made up of 13 amino acids. Sequencing used peripheral blood. The chain recombines TRBV5-1 with TRBJ1-1, with no clear D. The sequence was collected from a woman in her thirties or forties with COVID-19, enrolled during active disease. CDR3 in amino acids: CASSLGADTEAFF. The CDR3 nucleotides are TGCGCCAGCAGCTTGGGGGCCGACACTGAAGCTTTCTTT.